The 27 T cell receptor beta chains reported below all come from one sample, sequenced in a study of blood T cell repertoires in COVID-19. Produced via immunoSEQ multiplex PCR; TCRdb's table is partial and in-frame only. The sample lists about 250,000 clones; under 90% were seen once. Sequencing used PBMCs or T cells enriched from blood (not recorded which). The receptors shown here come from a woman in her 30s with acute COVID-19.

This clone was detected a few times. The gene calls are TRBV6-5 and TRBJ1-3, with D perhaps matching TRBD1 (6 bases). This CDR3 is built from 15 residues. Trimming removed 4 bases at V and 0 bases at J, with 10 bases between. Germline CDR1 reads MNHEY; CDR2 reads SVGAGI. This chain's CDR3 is CASSSDRTSGNTIYF. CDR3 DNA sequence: TGTGCCAGCAGTTCGGACAGAACCTCTGGAAACACCATATATTTT.

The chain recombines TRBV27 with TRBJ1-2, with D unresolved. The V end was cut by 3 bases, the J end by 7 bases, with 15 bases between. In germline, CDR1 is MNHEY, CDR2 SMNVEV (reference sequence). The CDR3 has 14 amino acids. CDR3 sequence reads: CASSFRGLAPGYTF. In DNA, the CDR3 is TGTGCCAGCAGTTTTCGTGGCCTAGCGCCTGGCTACACCTTC.

CDR3 amino acids: CASSMTGPYNEQFF. The CDR3 region has the DNA TGTGCCAGTAGTATGACAGGGCCCTACAATGAGCAGTTCTTC. The chain combines TRBV19 with TRBJ2-1; 7 bases align to TRBD1. Germline values: CDR1 LNHDA, CDR2 SQIVND (reference sequence). This CDR3 spans 14 amino acids. Trimming cost V 3 bases and J 2 bases; bases outside gene matches: 1.

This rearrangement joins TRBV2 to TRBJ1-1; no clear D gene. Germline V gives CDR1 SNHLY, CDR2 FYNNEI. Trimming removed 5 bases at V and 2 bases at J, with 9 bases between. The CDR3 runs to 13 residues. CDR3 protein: CASSQDINTEAFF. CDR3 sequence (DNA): TGTGCCAGCAGTCAAGACATAAACACTGAAGCTTTCTTT.

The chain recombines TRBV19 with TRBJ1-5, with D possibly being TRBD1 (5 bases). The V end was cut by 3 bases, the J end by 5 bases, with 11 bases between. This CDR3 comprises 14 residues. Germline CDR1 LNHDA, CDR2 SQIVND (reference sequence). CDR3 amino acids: CASSIDSAYQPQHF. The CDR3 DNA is TGTGCCAGTAGTATTGACAGTGCCTATCAGCCCCAGCATTTT.

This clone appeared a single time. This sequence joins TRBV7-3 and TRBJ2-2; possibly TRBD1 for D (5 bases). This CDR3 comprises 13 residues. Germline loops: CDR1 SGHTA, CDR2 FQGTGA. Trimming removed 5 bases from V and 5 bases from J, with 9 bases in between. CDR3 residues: CASSIQGTGELFF. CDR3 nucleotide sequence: TGTGCCAGCAGCATTCAGGGTACCGGGGAGCTGTTTTTT.

The CDR3 reads CASSLLTGSGYTF. The DNA for the CDR3 is TGTGCCAGCAGTTTACTGACAGGATCTGGCTACACCTTC. The chain has TRBV12-3 or TRBV12-4 and TRBJ1-2; weak D call: TRBD1 (6 bases). V lost 2 bases to trimming and J lost 7 bases, with 11 bases between them. CDR3 length equals 13 residues.

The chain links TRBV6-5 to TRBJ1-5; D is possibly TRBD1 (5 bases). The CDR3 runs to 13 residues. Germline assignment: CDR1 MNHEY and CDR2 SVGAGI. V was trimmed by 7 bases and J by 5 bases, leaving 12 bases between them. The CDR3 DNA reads TGTGCCAGCACTCAAGACAGAGATCAGCCCCAGCATTTT. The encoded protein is CASTQDRDQPQHF.

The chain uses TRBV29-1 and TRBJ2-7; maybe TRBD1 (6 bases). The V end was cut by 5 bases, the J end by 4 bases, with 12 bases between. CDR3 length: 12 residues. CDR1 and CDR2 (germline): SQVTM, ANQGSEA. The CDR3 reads CSVQVQGYEQYF. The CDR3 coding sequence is TGCAGCGTTCAAGTACAGGGATACGAGCAGTACTTC.

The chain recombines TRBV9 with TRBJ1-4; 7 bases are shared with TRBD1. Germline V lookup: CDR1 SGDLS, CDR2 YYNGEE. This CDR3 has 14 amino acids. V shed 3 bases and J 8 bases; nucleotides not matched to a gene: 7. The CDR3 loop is CASSAGGSREKLFF. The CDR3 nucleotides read TGTGCCAGCAGCGCAGGGGGTAGTCGGGAAAAACTGTTTTTT.

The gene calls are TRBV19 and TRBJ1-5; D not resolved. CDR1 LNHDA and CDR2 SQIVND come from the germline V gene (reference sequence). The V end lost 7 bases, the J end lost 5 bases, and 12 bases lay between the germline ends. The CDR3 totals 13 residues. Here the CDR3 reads CASNPAIYQPQHF. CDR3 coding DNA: TGTGCCAGTAATCCAGCGATATATCAGCCCCAGCATTTT.

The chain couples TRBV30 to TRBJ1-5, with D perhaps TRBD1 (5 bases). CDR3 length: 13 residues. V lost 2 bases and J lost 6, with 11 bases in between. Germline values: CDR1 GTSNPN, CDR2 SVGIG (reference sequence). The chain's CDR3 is CAWSPGEAQPQHF. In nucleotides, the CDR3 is TGTGCCTGGAGTCCGGGGGAGGCTCAGCCCCAGCATTTT.

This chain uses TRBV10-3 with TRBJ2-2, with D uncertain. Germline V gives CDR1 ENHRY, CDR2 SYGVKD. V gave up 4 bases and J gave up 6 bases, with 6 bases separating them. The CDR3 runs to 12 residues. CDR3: CAISVFAGELFF. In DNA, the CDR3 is TGTGCCATCAGTGTTTTCGCCGGGGAGCTGTTTTTT.

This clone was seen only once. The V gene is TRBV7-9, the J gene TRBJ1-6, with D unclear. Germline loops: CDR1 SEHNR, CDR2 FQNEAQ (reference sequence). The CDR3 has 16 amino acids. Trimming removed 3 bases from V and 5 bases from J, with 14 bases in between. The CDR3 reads CASSFSGSRNNSPLHF. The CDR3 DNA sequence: TGTGCCAGCAGCTTTTCGGGGAGTCGAAATAATTCACCCCTCCACTTT. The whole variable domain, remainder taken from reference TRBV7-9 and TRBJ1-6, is DTGVSQNPRHKITKRGQNVTFRCDPISEHNRLYWYRQTLGQGPEFLTYFQNEAQLEKSRLLSDRFSAERPKGSFSTLEIQRTEQGDSAMYLCASSFSGSRNNSPLHFGNGTRLTVT.

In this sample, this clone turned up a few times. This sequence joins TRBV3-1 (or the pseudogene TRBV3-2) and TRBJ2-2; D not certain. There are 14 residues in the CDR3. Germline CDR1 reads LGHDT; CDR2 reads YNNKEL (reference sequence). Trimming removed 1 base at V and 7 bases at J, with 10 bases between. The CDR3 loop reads CASSQGGGLGELFF. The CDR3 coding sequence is TGTGCCAGCAGCCAAGGCGGCGGCCTCGGGGAGCTGTTTTTT.

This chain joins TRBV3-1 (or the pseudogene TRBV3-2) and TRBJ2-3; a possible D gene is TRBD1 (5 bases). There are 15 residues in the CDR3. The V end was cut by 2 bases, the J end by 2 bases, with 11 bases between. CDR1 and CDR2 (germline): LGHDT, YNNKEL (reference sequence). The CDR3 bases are TGTGCCAGCAGCCAACATTCAGGGAACACAGATACGCAGTATTTT. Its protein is CASSQHSGNTDTQYF.

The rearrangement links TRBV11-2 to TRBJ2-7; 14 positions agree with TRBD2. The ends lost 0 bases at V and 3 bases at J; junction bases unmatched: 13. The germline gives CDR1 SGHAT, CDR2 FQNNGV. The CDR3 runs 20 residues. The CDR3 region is CASSLDQPRGLAGDFYEQYF. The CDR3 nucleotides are TGTGCCAGCAGCTTAGACCAACCGCGGGGACTAGCGGGGGACTTCTACGAGCAGTACTTC. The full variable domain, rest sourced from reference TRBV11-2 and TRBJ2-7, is EAGVAQSPRYKIIEKRQSVAFWCNPISGHATLYWYQQILGQGPKLLIQFQNNGVVDDSQLPKDRFSAERLKGVDSTLKIQPAKLEDSAVYLCASSLDQPRGLAGDFYEQYFGPGTRLTVT.

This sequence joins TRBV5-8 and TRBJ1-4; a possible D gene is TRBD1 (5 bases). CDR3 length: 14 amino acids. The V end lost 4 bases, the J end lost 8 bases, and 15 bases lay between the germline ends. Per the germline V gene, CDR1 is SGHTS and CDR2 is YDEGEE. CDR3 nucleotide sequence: TGTGCCAGCAGCCAAGGCCAGGGAGGGGAAAAACTGTTTTTT. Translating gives CASSQGQGGEKLFF.

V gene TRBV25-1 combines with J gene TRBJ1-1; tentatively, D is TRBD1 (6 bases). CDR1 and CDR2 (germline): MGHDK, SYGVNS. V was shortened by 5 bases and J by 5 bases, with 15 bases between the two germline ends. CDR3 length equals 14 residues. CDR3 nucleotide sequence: TGTGCCAGCAGTCTTGGCGGGGGGCCGACTGAAGCTTTCTTT. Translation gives CASSLGGGPTEAFF.

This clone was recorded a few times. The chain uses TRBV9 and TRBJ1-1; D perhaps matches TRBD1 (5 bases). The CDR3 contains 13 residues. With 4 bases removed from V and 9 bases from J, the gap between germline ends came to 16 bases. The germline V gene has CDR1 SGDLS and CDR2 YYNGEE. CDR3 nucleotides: TGTGCCAGCAGCTCCTCCCGGGGGGAAAAAGCTTTCTTT. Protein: CASSSSRGEKAFF.

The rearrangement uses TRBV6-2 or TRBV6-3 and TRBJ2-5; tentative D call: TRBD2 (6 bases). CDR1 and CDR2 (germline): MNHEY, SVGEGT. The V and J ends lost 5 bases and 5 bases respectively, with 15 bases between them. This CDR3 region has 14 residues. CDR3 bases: TGTGCCAGCAGTCTGCGTCCGGCGGGGGAGACCCAGTACTTC. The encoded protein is CASSLRPAGETQYF.

In DNA, the CDR3 is TGTGCCAGCAGCTTTGTCGAACGGGGGACCCAGCATTTT. It yields the protein CASSFVERGTQHF. The rearrangement joins TRBV11-2 to TRBJ1-5; D possibly corresponds to TRBD1 (5 bases). V lost 3 bases, J lost 11 bases, and 14 bases lay in between. This CDR3 spans 13 amino acids. Germline loops: CDR1 SGHAT, CDR2 FQNNGV.

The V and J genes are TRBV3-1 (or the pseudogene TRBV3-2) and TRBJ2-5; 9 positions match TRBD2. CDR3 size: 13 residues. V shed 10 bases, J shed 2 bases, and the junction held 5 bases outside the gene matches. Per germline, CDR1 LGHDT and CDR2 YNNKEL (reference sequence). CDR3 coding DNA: TGTGCCACCTCTAGCGGGGTACAAGAGACCCAGTACTTC. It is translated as CATSSGVQETQYF.

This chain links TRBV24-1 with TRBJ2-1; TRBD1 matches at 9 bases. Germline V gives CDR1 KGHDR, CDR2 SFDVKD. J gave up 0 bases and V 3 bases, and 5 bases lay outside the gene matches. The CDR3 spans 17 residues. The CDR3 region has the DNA TGTGCCACCAGTGATCGTAAACAGGGGGCCTCCTACAATGAGCAGTTCTTC. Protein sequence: CATSDRKQGASYNEQFF.

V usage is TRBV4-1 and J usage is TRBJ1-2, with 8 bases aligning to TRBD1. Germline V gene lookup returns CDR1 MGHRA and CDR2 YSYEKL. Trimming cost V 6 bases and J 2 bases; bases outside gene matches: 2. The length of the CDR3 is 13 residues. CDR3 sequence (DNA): TGCGCCAGCAGGCGACAGGGGAACTATGGCTACACCTTC. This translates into CASRRQGNYGYTF.

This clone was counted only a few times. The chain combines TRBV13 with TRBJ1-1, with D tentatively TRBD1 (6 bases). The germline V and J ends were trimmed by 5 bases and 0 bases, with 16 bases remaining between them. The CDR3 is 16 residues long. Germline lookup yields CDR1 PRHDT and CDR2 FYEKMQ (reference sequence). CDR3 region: CASSRGGVSVNTEAFF. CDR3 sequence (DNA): TGTGCCAGCAGCCGAGGGGGGGTCTCCGTGAACACTGAAGCTTTCTTT. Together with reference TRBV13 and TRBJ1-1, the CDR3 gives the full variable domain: AAGVIQSPRHLIKEKRETATLKCYPIPRHDTVYWYQQGPGQDPQFLISFYEKMQSDKGSIPDRFSAQQFSDYHSELNMSSLELGDSALYFCASSRGGVSVNTEAFFGQGTRLTVV.

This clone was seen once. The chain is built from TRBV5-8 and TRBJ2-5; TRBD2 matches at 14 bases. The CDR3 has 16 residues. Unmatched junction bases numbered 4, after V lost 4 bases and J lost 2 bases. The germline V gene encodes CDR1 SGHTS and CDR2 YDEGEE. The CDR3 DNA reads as TGTGCCAGCAGCCGGGGACTAGCGGGGGTGCAAGAGACCCAGTACTTC. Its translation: CASSRGLAGVQETQYF.